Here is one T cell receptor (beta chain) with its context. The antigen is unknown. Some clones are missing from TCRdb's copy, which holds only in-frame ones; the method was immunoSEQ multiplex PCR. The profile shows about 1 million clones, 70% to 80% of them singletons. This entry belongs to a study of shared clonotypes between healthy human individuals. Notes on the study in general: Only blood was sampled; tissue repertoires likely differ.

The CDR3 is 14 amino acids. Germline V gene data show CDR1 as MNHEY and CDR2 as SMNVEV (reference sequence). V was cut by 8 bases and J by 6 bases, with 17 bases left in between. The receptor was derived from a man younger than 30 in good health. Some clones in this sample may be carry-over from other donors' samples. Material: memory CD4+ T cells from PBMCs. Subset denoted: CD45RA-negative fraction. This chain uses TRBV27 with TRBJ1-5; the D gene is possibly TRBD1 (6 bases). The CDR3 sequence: CASRKWGAGQPQHF. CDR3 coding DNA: TGTGCCAGCCGCAAGTGGGGGGCTGGTCAGCCCCAGCATTTT.